This T cell receptor beta chain appears in the sequencing data of a study of T cells after yellow fever vaccination. Study in general: When fractions had low cell numbers, they were prepared with SMART-Seq v4 Ultra Low Input. Study-level results: The appearance of a small share of clonotypes in both CD4 and CD8 compartments was observed. The secondary response peaked faster, at day 5 versus 15, but was weaker.

Concerning this clonotype: Its antigen is undetermined.

The TCR cDNA carried a universal primer site and UMIs from 5'RACE template switching. One entry per CDR3 protein results from TCRdb running MiXCR on the 5' RACE reads. Here the sample spans 230,000 or so distinct CDR3 sequences, roughly 4% being singletons. Sequenced here: PBMCs, sampled 15 days after the yellow fever booster vaccination. This receptor was obtained from a man aged 18-30 years who received the YFV17D yellow fever vaccine.

DNA for the CDR3: TGCGCCAGCAGCCAGTCCTACAGGGAGGACTATGGCTACACCTTC. It yields the protein CASSQSYREDYGYTF. J is TRBJ1-2 and V is TRBV4-1; weak D call: TRBD1 (6 bases). The CDR3 consists of 15 residues. Trimming took 3 bases from V and 3 from J, leaving 14 bases between them. Germline V gene lookup returns CDR1 MGHRA and CDR2 YSYEKL.